This T cell receptor (beta chain) was found in a study of cytomegalovirus exposure and HLA in healthy donors. As for the study in general: The same platform as the approximately 670 first-cohort repertoires was used for the 110 or so validation repertoires, a later analysis reported.

Study outcomes and limitations: The tendency of first-cohort TCR clusters to co-occur in the roughly 130 validation repertoires emerged from a later analysis. Associated with cytomegalovirus, according to the listing, were 164 TCR beta chains. Among TCR sequences, most were rare, though some public TCRs appeared in many donors.

To note about this clone: Its specificity is not known.

Sequencing was performed with immunoSEQ multiplex PCR; in TCRdb, only in-frame clones are kept and a portion is missing. The data contain over 200,000 clones, over 70% of them singletons. CDR1 MDHEN and CDR2 SYDVKM come from the germline V gene. This CDR3 has 15 amino acids. V lost 3 bases and J lost 1, with 13 bases in between. The receptor was isolated from a woman aged 25 to 45 in good health and CMV-seropositive. The V call is TRBV28, the J call TRBJ2-7, with D perhaps TRBD1 or TRBD2 (6 bases each). Sequences were obtained from PBMCs. This CDR3 reads CASSLGGATSYEQYF. The CDR3 DNA reads TGTGCCAGCAGTTTGGGGGGCGCAACTTCCTACGAGCAGTACTTC. Looking up the rest from reference TRBV28 and TRBJ2-7 gives the full variable domain: DVKVTQSSRYLVKRTGEKVFLECVQDMDHENMFWYRQDPGLGLRLIYFSYDVKMKEKGDIPEGYSVSREKKERFSLILESASTNQTSMYLCASSLGGATSYEQYFGPGTRLTVT.